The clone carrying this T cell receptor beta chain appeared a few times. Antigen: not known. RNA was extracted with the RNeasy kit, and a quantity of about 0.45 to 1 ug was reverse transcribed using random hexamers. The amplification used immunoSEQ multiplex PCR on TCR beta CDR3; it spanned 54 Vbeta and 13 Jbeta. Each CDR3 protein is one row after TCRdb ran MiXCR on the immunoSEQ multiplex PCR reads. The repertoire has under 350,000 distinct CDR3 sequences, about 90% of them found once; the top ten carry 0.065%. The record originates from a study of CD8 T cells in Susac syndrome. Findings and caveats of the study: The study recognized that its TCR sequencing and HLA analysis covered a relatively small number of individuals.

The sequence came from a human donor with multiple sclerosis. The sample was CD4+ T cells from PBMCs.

CDR3 amino acids: CASSLGGNYEQYF. CDR3 coding DNA: TGTGCCAGCAGCTTAGGGGGAAACTACGAGCAGTACTTC. J is TRBJ2-7 and V is TRBV7-2, with unresolved D. CDR1 SGHTA and CDR2 FQGNSA come from the germline V gene. Trimming removed 1 base from V and 3 bases from J, with 7 bases in between. This CDR3 has 13 amino acids.